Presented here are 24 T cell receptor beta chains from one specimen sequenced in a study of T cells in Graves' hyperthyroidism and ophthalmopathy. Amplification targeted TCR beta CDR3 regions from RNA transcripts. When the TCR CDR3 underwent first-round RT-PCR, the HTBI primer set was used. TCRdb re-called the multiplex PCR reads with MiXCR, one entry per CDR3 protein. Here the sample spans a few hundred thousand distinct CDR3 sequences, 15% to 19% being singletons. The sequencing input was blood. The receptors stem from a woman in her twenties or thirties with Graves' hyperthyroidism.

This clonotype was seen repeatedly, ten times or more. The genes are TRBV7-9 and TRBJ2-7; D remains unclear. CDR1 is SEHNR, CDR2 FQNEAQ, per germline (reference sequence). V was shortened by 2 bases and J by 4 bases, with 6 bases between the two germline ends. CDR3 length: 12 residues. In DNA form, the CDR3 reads TGTGCCAGCAGCTTAAGTGTGTACGAGCAGTACTTC. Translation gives CASSLSVYEQYF.

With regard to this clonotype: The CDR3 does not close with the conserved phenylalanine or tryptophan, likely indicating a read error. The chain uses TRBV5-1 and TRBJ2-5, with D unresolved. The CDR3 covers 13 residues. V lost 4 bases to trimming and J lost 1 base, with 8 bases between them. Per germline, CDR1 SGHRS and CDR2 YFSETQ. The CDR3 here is CASSNGPQETQYL. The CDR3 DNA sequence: TGCGCCAGCAGCAACGGGCCCCAAGAGACCCAGTACCTC.

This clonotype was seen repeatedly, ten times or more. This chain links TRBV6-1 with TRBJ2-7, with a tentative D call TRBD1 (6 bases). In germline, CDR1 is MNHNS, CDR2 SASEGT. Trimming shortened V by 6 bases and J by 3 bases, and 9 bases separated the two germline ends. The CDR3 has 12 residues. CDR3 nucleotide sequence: TGTGCCAGCAGCAGGGGCTACTACGAGCAGTACTTC. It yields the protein CASSRGYYEQYF.

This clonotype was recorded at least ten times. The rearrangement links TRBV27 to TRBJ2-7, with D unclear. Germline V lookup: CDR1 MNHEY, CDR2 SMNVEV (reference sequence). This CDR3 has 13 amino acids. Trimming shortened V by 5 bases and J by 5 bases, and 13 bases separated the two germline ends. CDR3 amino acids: CASSPLVINEQYF. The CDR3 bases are TGTGCCAGCAGTCCTCTGGTGATTAACGAGCAGTACTTC.

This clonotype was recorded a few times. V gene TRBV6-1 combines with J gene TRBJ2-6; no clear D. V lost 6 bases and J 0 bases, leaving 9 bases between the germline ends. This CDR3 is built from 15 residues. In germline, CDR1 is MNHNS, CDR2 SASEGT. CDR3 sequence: CASRNRDSGANVLTF. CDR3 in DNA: TGTGCCAGCAGAAACAGAGACTCTGGGGCCAACGTCCTGACTTTC.

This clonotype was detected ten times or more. The CDR3 loop is CATSDGADRTDTQYF. In DNA, the CDR3 is TGTGCCACCAGTGATGGGGCGGACCGCACAGATACGCAGTATTTT. The chain carries TRBV24-1 and TRBJ2-3; tentative D call: TRBD1 (5 bases). V gave up 3 bases and J gave up 1 base, with 10 bases separating them. The CDR3 sequence is 15 residues long. CDR1 is KGHDR and CDR2 is SFDVKD in the germline V gene.

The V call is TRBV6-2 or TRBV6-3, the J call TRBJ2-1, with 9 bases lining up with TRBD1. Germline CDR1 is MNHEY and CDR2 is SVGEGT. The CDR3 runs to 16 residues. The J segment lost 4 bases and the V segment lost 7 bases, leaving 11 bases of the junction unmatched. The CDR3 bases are TGTGCCAGCAAACCCCGGGACAGGGCCTATTACAATGAGCAGTTCTTC. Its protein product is CASKPRDRAYYNEQFF.

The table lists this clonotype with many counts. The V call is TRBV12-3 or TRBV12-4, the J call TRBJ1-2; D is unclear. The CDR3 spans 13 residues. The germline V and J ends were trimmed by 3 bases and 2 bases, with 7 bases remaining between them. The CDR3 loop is CASSLRRNYGYTF. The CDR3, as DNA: TGTGCCAGCAGTTTGCGGCGAAACTATGGCTACACCTTC.

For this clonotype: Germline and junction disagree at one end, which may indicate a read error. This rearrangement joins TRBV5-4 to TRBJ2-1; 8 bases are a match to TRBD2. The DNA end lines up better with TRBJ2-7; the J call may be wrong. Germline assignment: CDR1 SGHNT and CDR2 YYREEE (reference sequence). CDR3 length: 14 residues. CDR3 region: CASSPGLGDNEQYF. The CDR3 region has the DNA TGCGCCAGCAGCCCGGGACTAGGGGACAATGAGCAGTACTTC.

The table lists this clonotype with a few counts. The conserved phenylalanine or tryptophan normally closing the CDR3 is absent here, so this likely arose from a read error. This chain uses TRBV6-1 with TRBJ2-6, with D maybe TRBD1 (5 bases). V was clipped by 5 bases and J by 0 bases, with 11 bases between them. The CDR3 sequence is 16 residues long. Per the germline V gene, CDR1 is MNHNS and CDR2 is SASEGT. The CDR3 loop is CASSSYRSSGANVLTS. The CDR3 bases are TGTGCCAGCAGTTCATACAGGAGCTCTGGGGCCAACGTCCTGACTTCC.

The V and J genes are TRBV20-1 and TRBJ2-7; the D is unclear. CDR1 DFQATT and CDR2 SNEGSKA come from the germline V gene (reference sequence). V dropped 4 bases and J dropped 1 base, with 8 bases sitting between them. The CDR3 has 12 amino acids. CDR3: CSAIGFSYEQYF. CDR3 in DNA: TGCAGTGCTATTGGCTTTTCCTACGAGCAGTACTTC.

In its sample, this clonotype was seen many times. The CDR3 nucleotides are TGTGCCAGCAGTGTGGGTGGAGCCACAGATACGCAGTATTTT. This translates into CASSVGGATDTQYF. The gene calls are TRBV6-1 and TRBJ2-3, with D hard to call. Germline CDR1 and CDR2: MNHNS and SASEGT. Trimming left V 4 bases short and J 2 bases short, with 10 bases between. The CDR3 is 14 residues long.

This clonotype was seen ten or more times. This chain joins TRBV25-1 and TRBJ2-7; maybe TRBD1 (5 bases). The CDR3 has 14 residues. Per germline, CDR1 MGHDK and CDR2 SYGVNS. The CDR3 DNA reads TGTGCAGCTCGAGTATCACAGGCCCCATACGAGCAGTACTTC. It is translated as CAARVSQAPYEQYF.

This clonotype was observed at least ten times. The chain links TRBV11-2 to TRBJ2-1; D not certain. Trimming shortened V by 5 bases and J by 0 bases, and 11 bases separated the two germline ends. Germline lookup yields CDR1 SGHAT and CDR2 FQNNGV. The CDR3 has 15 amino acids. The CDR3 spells CASSRRTISYNEQFF. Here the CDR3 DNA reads TGTGCCAGCAGCCGAAGGACGATCTCCTACAATGAGCAGTTCTTC.

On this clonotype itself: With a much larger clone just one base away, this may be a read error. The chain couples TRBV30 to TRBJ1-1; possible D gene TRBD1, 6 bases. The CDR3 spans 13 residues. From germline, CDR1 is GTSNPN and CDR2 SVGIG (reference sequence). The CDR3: CAWLGQPNTEALF. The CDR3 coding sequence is TGTGCCTGGCTCGGACAGCCGAACACTGAAGCTCTCTTT. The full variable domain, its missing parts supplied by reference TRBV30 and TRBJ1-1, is SQTIHQWPATLVQPVGSPLSLECTVEGTSNPNLYWYRQAAGRGLQLLFYSVGIGQISSEVPQNLSASRPQDRQFILSSKKLLLSDSGFYLCAWLGQPNTEALFGQGTRLTVV.

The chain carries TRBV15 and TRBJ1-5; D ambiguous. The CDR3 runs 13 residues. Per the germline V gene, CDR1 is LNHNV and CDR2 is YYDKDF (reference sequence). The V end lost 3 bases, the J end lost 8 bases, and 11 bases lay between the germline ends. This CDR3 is CATSRRQVEPQHF. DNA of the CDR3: TGTGCCACCAGCAGGAGGCAGGTCGAGCCCCAGCATTTT. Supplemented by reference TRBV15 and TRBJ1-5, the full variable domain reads DAMVIQNPRYQVTQFGKPVTLSCSQTLNHNVMYWYQQKSSQAPKLLFHYYDKDFNNEADTPDNFQSRRPNTSFCFLDIRSPGLGDTAMYLCATSRRQVEPQHFGDGTRLSIL.

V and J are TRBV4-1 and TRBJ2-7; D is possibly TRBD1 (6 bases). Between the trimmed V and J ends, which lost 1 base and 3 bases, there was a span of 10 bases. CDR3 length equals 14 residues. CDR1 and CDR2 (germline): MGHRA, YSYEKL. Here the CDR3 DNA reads TGCGCCAGCAGCCAAGCGCAGGGGAACTACGAGCAGTACTTC. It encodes CASSQAQGNYEQYF.

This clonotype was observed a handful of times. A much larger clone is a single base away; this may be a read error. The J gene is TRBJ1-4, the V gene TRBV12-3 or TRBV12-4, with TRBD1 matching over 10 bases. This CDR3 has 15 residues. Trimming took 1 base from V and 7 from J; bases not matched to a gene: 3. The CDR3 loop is CASSLGDRGPEKLFF. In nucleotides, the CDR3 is TGTGCCAGCAGTTTAGGTGACAGGGGGCCTGAAAAACTGTTTTTT.

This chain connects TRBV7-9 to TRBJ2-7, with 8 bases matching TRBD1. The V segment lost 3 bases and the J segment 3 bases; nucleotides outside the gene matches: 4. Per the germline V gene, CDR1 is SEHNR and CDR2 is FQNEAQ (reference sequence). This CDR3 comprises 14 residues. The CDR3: CASSFEDRDYEQYF. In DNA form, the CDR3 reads TGTGCCAGCAGCTTTGAGGACAGGGACTACGAGCAGTACTTC.

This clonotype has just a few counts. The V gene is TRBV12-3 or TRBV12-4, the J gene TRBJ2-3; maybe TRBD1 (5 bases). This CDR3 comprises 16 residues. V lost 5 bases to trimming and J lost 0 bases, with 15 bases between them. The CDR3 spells CASSPRTTTSTDTQYF. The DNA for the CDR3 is TGTGCCAGCAGTCCTCGGACAACAACTAGCACAGATACGCAGTATTTT.

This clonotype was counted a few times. The CDR3 protein is CSGRGRGVETQYF. The CDR3, as DNA: TGCAGCGGCCGGGGCAGGGGAGTCGAGACCCAGTACTTC. The chain combines TRBV29-1 with TRBJ2-5; possibly TRBD1 for D (6 bases). Germline CDR1 and CDR2: SQVTM and ANQGSEA. V shed 7 bases and J shed 5 bases, with 17 bases lying between them. This CDR3 region has 13 residues.

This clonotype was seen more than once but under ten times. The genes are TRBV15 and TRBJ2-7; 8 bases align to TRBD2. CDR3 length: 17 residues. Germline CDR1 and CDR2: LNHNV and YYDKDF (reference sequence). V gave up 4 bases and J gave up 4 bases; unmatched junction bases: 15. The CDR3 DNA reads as TGTGCCACCAGCACAACGGGGGGGGGGGACCTGGGATACGAGCAGTACTTC. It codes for CATSTTGGGDLGYEQYF.

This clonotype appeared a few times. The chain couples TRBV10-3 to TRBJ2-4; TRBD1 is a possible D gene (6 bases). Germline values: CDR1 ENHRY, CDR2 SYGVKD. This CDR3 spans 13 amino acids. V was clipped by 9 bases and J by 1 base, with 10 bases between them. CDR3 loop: CAISGEAKNIQYF. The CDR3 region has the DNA TGTGCCATATCAGGGGAGGCCAAAAACATTCAGTACTTC.

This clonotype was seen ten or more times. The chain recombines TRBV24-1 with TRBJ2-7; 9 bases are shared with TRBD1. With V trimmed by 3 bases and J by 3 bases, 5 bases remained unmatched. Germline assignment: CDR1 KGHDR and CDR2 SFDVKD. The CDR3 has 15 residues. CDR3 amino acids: CATSDPRTGDYEQYF. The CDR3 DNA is TGTGCCACCAGTGATCCTCGGACAGGGGACTACGAGCAGTACTTC.